This T cell receptor (beta chain) derives from a study of blood T cell repertoires in COVID-19. Across the whole study: The origin of the acute and convalescent COVID-19 samples was the United States, Italy and Spain. PBMCs, B-cell-depleted T cells, or T cells were the source of the cDNA or gDNA that made up the material.

Trimming took off 0 bases at V and 0 bases at J, with 9 bases between the two ends. CDR1 is GTSNPN, CDR2 SVGIG, per germline (reference sequence). CDR3 size: 15 residues. In the authors' methods: Amplification of reference gene primers was used by the study to estimate nucleated cell counts. The protocol was immunoSEQ multiplex PCR, while the TCRdb copy is restricted to in-frame clones and leaves out a portion. The V and J calls and clone size come from that table; D and trimming were worked out from the DNA. The sample carries a few hundred thousand clones, about 89% recorded once. Sequencing was carried out using peripheral blood. The sequence was obtained from a man aged 40-49 years with acute or convalescent COVID-19. V gene TRBV30 combines with J gene TRBJ1-3; maybe TRBD1 (5 bases). CDR3 in amino acids: CAWSVDSDSGNTIYF. The CDR3, as DNA: TGTGCCTGGAGTGTAGACAGCGACTCTGGAAACACCATATATTTT.